These T cell receptor beta chains were read from a single sample in a study of neurological immune-mediated disorders. TCRdb independently ran MiXCR on the 5' RACE reads; one entry per CDR3 protein. The sample consists of about 48,000 distinct CDR3 sequences, 25% of them appearing once. Sequenced sample: PBMCs. These TCRs come from a woman aged 70-85 years in good health. Both conserved end residues are part of each CDR3. The order of the fields is CDR3 length, J gene, V gene, CDR3 protein.

len: 17; j_gene: TRBJ2-1; v_gene: TRBV20-1; CDR3aa: CSARGSTGEAAYNEQFF
len: 15; j_gene: TRBJ2-1; v_gene: TRBV5-1; CDR3aa: CASSLGASSYNEQFF
len: 15; j_gene: TRBJ1-2; v_gene: TRBV10-3; CDR3aa: CAISESGRKNYGYTF
len: 13; j_gene: TRBJ1-1; v_gene: TRBV20-1; CDR3aa: CSARSGRNTEAFF
len: 16; j_gene: TRBJ2-2; v_gene: TRBV12-3/TRBV12-4; CDR3aa: CASSNERPRGTGELFF
len: 14; j_gene: TRBJ1-1; v_gene: TRBV20-1; CDR3aa: CSARESGWRTEAFF
len: 15; j_gene: TRBJ2-5; v_gene: TRBV9; CDR3aa: CASSPWKGSRETQYF
len: 15; j_gene: TRBJ1-4; v_gene: TRBV29-1; CDR3aa: CSVRTGATTNEKLFF
len: 13; j_gene: TRBJ2-3; v_gene: TRBV9; CDR3aa: CASSVGAADTQYF
len: 14; j_gene: TRBJ2-1; v_gene: TRBV7-9; CDR3aa: CASKRGGRDNEQFF
len: 13; j_gene: TRBJ1-5; v_gene: TRBV7-2; CDR3aa: CAVDLGRNQPQHF
len: 18; j_gene: TRBJ2-3; v_gene: TRBV4-3; CDR3aa: CASSQFAGTVGVTDTQYF
len: 13; j_gene: TRBJ1-2; v_gene: TRBV5-1; CDR3aa: CASSSTPEIGFTF
len: 15; j_gene: TRBJ2-5; v_gene: TRBV24-1; CDR3aa: CATSDSQGPQETQYF
len: 13; j_gene: TRBJ2-5; v_gene: TRBV20-1; CDR3aa: CSAKGTTMETQYF
len: 15; j_gene: TRBJ1-2; v_gene: TRBV7-9; CDR3aa: CASSLNGQELGGYTF
len: 14; j_gene: TRBJ1-1; v_gene: TRBV7-9; CDR3aa: CASSLAGGGTEAFF
len: 13; j_gene: TRBJ1-1; v_gene: TRBV5-1; CDR3aa: CASSLDMDTEAFF
len: 13; j_gene: TRBJ2-1; v_gene: TRBV5-1; CDR3aa: CASSWTGGSEQFF
len: 14; j_gene: TRBJ1-1; v_gene: TRBV30; CDR3aa: CAWGGYLRYTEAFF
len: 16; j_gene: TRBJ1-2; v_gene: TRBV5-1; CDR3aa: CASSLQAQGTNYGYTF
len: 17; j_gene: TRBJ2-7; v_gene: TRBV28; CDR3aa: CASSLTSGVADSYEQYF
len: 16; j_gene: TRBJ2-3; v_gene: TRBV20-1; CDR3aa: CSVGLGGRIGTDTQYF
len: 16; j_gene: TRBJ2-1; v_gene: TRBV6-1; CDR3aa: CASRGSIGEGWDEQFF
len: 15; j_gene: TRBJ2-1; v_gene: TRBV12-3/TRBV12-4; CDR3aa: CASSRGQASYNEQLF
len: 13; j_gene: TRBJ2-7; v_gene: TRBV19; CDR3aa: CASSIGEGYEQYF
len: 16; j_gene: TRBJ2-2; v_gene: TRBV20-1; CDR3aa: CSARAPGRGRPGELFF
len: 14; j_gene: TRBJ2-7; v_gene: TRBV7-2; CDR3aa: CASSSRGRVYEQYF
len: 13; j_gene: TRBJ1-1; v_gene: TRBV28; CDR3aa: CASRPDPNTEAFF
len: 13; j_gene: TRBJ2-1; v_gene: TRBV20-1; CDR3aa: CSGDSSPYNEQFF
len: 17; j_gene: TRBJ2-3; v_gene: TRBV7-2; CDR3aa: CASEKLRGAQVADTQYF
len: 17; j_gene: TRBJ2-1; v_gene: TRBV7-2; CDR3aa: CASSNISWTESYNEQFF
len: 11; j_gene: TRBJ2-1; v_gene: TRBV29-1; CDR3aa: CSVEEGLQRVF
len: 16; j_gene: TRBJ1-5; v_gene: TRBV4-1; CDR3aa: CASSQEGGAATQPQHF
len: 16; j_gene: TRBJ2-7; v_gene: TRBV9; CDR3aa: CASSVRGLAGVSEQYF
len: 14; j_gene: TRBJ2-5; v_gene: TRBV10-1; CDR3aa: CASSDPGVPETQYF
len: 14; j_gene: TRBJ2-1; v_gene: TRBV28; CDR3aa: CASRPPWGYNEQFF
len: 13; j_gene: TRBJ1-6; v_gene: TRBV6-2/TRBV6-3; CDR3aa: CASSYGTDSPLHF
len: 14; j_gene: TRBJ2-7; v_gene: TRBV5-1; CDR3aa: CASSLATDRYEQYF
len: 14; j_gene: TRBJ2-5; v_gene: TRBV12-5; CDR3aa: CASDRGSGGETQYF
len: 13; j_gene: TRBJ2-5; v_gene: TRBV20-1; CDR3aa: CSAEAGADETQYF
len: 16; j_gene: TRBJ2-6; v_gene: TRBV6-5; CDR3aa: CASSSETASGANVLTF
len: 12; j_gene: TRBJ2-1; v_gene: TRBV29-1; CDR3aa: CSVEDGTDEQFF
len: 15; j_gene: TRBJ1-3; v_gene: TRBV5-5; CDR3aa: CASSLEGVPGNTIYF
len: 18; j_gene: TRBJ1-3; v_gene: TRBV5-1; CDR3aa: CASSPDDRGPSSGNTIYF
len: 15; j_gene: TRBJ2-2; v_gene: TRBV5-1; CDR3aa: CASSLRWQAGGELFF
len: 13; j_gene: TRBJ1-2; v_gene: TRBV5-6; CDR3aa: CASSLWGAAGYTF
len: 15; j_gene: TRBJ2-1; v_gene: TRBV5-1; CDR3aa: CASSLEIAGGTEQFF
len: 15; j_gene: TRBJ2-7; v_gene: TRBV20-1; CDR3aa: CSARNQKVLSYEQYF
len: 13; j_gene: TRBJ2-5; v_gene: TRBV18; CDR3aa: CASSTPGDETQYF
len: 14; j_gene: TRBJ2-7; v_gene: TRBV20-1; CDR3aa: CSARDRGLSGEQYF
len: 12; j_gene: TRBJ2-5; v_gene: TRBV30; CDR3aa: CAWGDPQETQYF
len: 14; j_gene: TRBJ2-5; v_gene: TRBV5-5; CDR3aa: CASSPGQPEGTQYF
len: 12; j_gene: TRBJ2-1; v_gene: TRBV12-3/TRBV12-4; CDR3aa: CASRLPEGEPFF
len: 14; j_gene: TRBJ1-1; v_gene: TRBV28; CDR3aa: CASSSSRDPAEAFF
len: 13; j_gene: TRBJ2-1; v_gene: TRBV5-1; CDR3aa: CASSQSSYNEQFF
len: 15; j_gene: TRBJ1-6; v_gene: TRBV7-2; CDR3aa: CASSYLRDRGSPLHF
len: 13; j_gene: TRBJ2-2; v_gene: TRBV5-1; CDR3aa: CASSPVGAGELFF
len: 15; j_gene: TRBJ2-5; v_gene: TRBV6-6; CDR3aa: CASSYSLGPEETQYF